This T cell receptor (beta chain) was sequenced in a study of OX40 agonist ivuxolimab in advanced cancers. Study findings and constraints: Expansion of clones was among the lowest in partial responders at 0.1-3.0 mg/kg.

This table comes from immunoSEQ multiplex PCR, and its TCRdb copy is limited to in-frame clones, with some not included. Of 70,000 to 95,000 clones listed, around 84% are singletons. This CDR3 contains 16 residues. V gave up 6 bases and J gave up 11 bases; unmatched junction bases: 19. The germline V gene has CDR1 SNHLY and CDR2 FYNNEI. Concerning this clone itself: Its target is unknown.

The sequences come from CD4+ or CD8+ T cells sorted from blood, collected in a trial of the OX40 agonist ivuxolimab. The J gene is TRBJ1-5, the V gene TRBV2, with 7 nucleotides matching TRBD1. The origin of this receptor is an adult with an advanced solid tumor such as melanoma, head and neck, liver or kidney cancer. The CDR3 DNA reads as TGTGCCAGCAGACCGGGACAGCACACCTCTAGGGTGGCCCAGCATTTT. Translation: CASRPGQHTSRVAQHF. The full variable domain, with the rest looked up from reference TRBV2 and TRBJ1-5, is EPEVTQTPSHQVTQMGQEVILRCVPISNHLYFYWYRQILGQKVEFLVSFYNNEISEKSEIFDDQFSVERPDGSNFTLKIRSTKLEDSAMYFCASRPGQHTSRVAQHFGDGTRLSIL.